This T cell receptor beta chain is drawn from a study of post-analysis software for immune sequencing data. Study-level findings and limits: Four or five TRBV segments, TRBV5-6, TRBV5-1 and TRBV20-1 among them, were found more frequent in patients than controls.

Carried by the TCR beta cDNA libraries were unique molecular identifiers. TCRdb independently ran MiXCR on the PCR reads; one entry per CDR3 protein. The sample contains roughly 670,000 distinct CDR3 sequences, about 60% of which appear only once. The J segment lost 2 bases and the V segment lost 0 bases, leaving 3 bases of the junction unmatched. Per germline, CDR1 LGHDT and CDR2 YNNKEL (reference sequence). The CDR3 is made up of 16 amino acids. Note on this clonotype: Its cognate antigen is unknown.

Sequencing was performed on blood. V and J are TRBV3-1 and TRBJ2-1; TRBD2 matches 8 bases. This receptor was taken from a girl aged 2 to 9 with multiple sclerosis. The CDR3, as DNA: TGTGCCAGCAGCCAAGAGCTCGGGAGGGCCTACAATGAGCAGTTCTTC. Its protein is CASSQELGRAYNEQFF.